This paragraph reports one TCR beta chain. RNA was extracted with the RNeasy kit, and a quantity of roughly 0.45 to 1 ug was reverse transcribed using random hexamers. TCRdb re-called the immunoSEQ multiplex PCR reads with MiXCR, one entry per CDR3 protein. The sample records about 240,000 distinct CDR3 sequences, almost 97% being singletons. This sample was included in a study of CD8 T cells in Susac syndrome. Sequencing used CD4+ T cells from PBMCs. The clonotype was recovered from a human donor with Susac syndrome.

The CDR3 nucleotides are TGCAGCGCCTCGGGACAGGGGTTCCACGAGCAGTACTTC. This encodes CSASGQGFHEQYF. The chain combines TRBV29-1 with TRBJ2-7, with 10 bases matching TRBD1. V gave up 7 bases and J gave up 5 bases; unmatched junction bases: 8. Germline V gives CDR1 SQVTM, CDR2 ANQGSEA. This CDR3 spans 13 amino acids.